What follows are 18 T cell receptor beta chains derived from one specimen sequenced in a study of blood T cell repertoires in COVID-19. Using immunoSEQ multiplex PCR, the repertoire was profiled, and TCRdb retains in-frame clones only, with some absent. This table has 100,000 to 110,000 clones, roughly 92% appearing once. Sequences were obtained from peripheral blood. These receptors were obtained from a man over 45 with active COVID-19.

The rearrangement uses TRBV5-1 and TRBJ2-3; TRBD2 is a possible D gene (5 bases). V lost 0 bases, J lost 2 bases, and 10 bases lay in between. The CDR3 has 15 amino acids. Looked up from germline, CDR1 is SGHRS and CDR2 is YFSETQ. CDR3 coding DNA: TGCGCCAGCAGCTTGGATCCCGGGAACACAGATACGCAGTATTTT. It codes for CASSLDPGNTDTQYF.

The rearrangement joins TRBV5-1 to TRBJ2-6; the D gene is possibly TRBD1 (5 bases). This CDR3 region has 17 residues. V lost 2 bases to trimming and J lost 0 bases, with 12 bases between them. The germline V gene encodes CDR1 SGHRS and CDR2 YFSETQ. In DNA, the CDR3 is TGCGCCAGCAGCTTAATAGACAGCAGCTCTGGGGCCAACGTCCTGACTTTC. Its protein product is CASSLIDSSSGANVLTF.

The CDR3: CASSYLGQGTPQHF. In nucleotides, the CDR3 is TGTGCCAGCAGTTACTTGGGACAGGGGACGCCCCAGCATTTT. The chain carries TRBV6-2 or TRBV6-3 and TRBJ1-5, with 10 positions matching TRBD1. The germline gives CDR1 MNHEY, CDR2 SVGEGT. This CDR3 contains 14 residues. After removal of 1 base from V and 9 bases from J, the junction contained 3 bases not matched to a gene.

CDR3 protein: CSGQVGRGEETQYF. The CDR3 DNA reads TGCAGCGGTCAGGTCGGGCGGGGGGAGGAGACCCAGTACTTC. This rearrangement joins TRBV29-1 to TRBJ2-5; 8 bases agree with TRBD2. Germline V gene sequence: CDR1 SQVTM, CDR2 ANQGSEA. V lost 7 bases and J lost 5; bases outside the gene matches: 12. The CDR3 extends over 14 amino acids.

V gene TRBV7-8 combines with J gene TRBJ1-4, with TRBD1 as a possible D gene (5 bases). Germline lookup yields CDR1 SGHVS and CDR2 FQNEAQ. This CDR3 contains 15 residues. The V and J ends lost 4 bases and 6 bases respectively, with 15 bases between them. Here the CDR3 DNA reads TGTGCCAGCAGCTCCTCAGGGAGGGCTTATGAAAAACTGTTTTTT. Translation gives CASSSSGRAYEKLFF.

This chain connects TRBV2 to TRBJ1-2; the match to TRBD1 covers 7 bases. This CDR3 has 13 amino acids. The V gene end was trimmed by 5 bases and the J gene end by 2 bases; junction bases not matched to a gene: 2. Per the germline V gene, CDR1 is SNHLY and CDR2 is FYNNEI. CDR3 in amino acids: CASSPGQNYGYTF. CDR3 in DNA: TGTGCCAGCAGTCCGGGACAGAACTATGGCTACACCTTC.

This chain joins TRBV14 and TRBJ2-5; 10 bases agree with TRBD2. The CDR3 is made up of 17 amino acids. Losses at the gene ends were 0 bases for V and 5 bases for J; bases not matched to a gene: 9. Germline lookup yields CDR1 SGHDN and CDR2 FVKESK. CDR3 coding DNA: TGTGCCAGCAGCCAAGATCGGCTAGCGGGAGTATGGGAGACCCAGTACTTC. It specifies CASSQDRLAGVWETQYF.

The sample holds a few counts of this clone. The genes are TRBV28 and TRBJ1-2, with TRBD1 matching over 9 bases. V shed 6 bases, J shed 4 bases, and the junction held 6 bases outside the gene matches. The CDR3 has 14 residues. Germline CDR1 and CDR2: MDHEN and SYDVKM. For the CDR3, the DNA is TGTGCCAGCAGCAGGACAGGGGTTAGCTATGGCTACACCTTC. Translating it yields CASSRTGVSYGYTF.

The chain has TRBV4-1 and TRBJ2-1; TRBD1 is a possible D gene (6 bases). The CDR3 contains 14 residues. Germline V gives CDR1 MGHRA, CDR2 YSYEKL. The V end lost 2 bases, the J end lost 6 bases, and 11 bases lay between the germline ends. CDR3 DNA: TGCGCCAGCAGCCAACCTACAGGGACCAATGAGCAGTTCTTC. It specifies CASSQPTGTNEQFF.

This chain uses TRBV18 with TRBJ2-7; 8 bases are a match to TRBD1. The V gene end was trimmed by 3 bases and the J gene end by 0 bases; junction bases not matched to a gene: 7. Germline CDR1 reads KGHSH; CDR2 reads LQKENI. The CDR3 loop spans 16 amino acids. The CDR3 bases are TGTGCCAGCTCACCGGACCAGGGGGCTGCCTCCTACGAGCAGTACGTC. Amino acids: CASSPDQGAASYEQYV.

In this sample, this clone turned up once. This chain links TRBV10-1 with TRBJ1-4; D perhaps matches TRBD1 (6 bases). Germline V CDR1 and CDR2: WNHNN, SYGVQD (reference sequence). This CDR3 comprises 14 residues. V shed 7 bases and J shed 6 bases, with 15 bases lying between them. CDR3: CASTSRDTDEKLFF. The CDR3 DNA reads as TGCGCCAGCACCAGCCGGGACACTGATGAAAAACTGTTTTTT.

The chain uses TRBV14 and TRBJ2-7; D might be TRBD2 (5 bases). V shed 2 bases and J shed 3 bases, with 17 bases lying between them. Germline assignment: CDR1 SGHDN and CDR2 FVKESK. The CDR3 is 16 amino acids. CDR3 protein: CASSQMGVANLYEQYF. CDR3 in DNA: TGTGCCAGCAGCCAAATGGGAGTAGCGAACCTCTACGAGCAGTACTTC. Variable domain in full (rest from reference TRBV14 and TRBJ2-7): EAGVTQFPSHSVIEKGQTVTLRCDPISGHDNLYWYRRVMGKEIKFLLHFVKESKQDESGMPNNRFLAERTGGTYSTLKVQPAELEDSGVYFCASSQMGVANLYEQYFGPGTRLTVT.

The J gene is TRBJ2-2, the V gene TRBV15, with TRBD1 identical over 7 bases. The trim removed 0 bases at V and 4 bases at J, leaving 8 bases unmatched. The CDR3 has 17 amino acids. Germline V lookup: CDR1 LNHNV, CDR2 YYDKDF (reference sequence). CDR3 coding DNA: TGTGCCACCAGCAGAGATATGACAGGGACAAGCACCGGGGAGCTGTTTTTT. Amino acids: CATSRDMTGTSTGELFF.

The V and J genes are TRBV12-3 or TRBV12-4 and TRBJ1-2; D gene ambiguous. V was shortened by 5 bases and J by 4 bases, with 8 bases between the two germline ends. The CDR3 length is 12 residues. CDR3 protein: CASSASGYGYTF. The CDR3 DNA sequence: TGTGCCAGCAGTGCTTCGGGCTATGGCTACACCTTC.

The V call is TRBV9, the J call TRBJ2-1; TRBD1 is a possible D gene (6 bases). The CDR3 loop spans 15 amino acids. The germline V gene encodes CDR1 SGDLS and CDR2 YYNGEE. V lost 0 bases and J 7 bases, leaving 14 bases between the germline ends. In nucleotides, the CDR3 is TGTGCCAGCAGCGTAGGGCAGGGGAGCCGGAATGAGCAGTTCTTC. Translated: CASSVGQGSRNEQFF. Combining the CDR3 with reference TRBV9 and TRBJ2-1 gives the whole variable domain DSGVTQTPKHLITATGQRVTLRCSPRSGDLSVYWYQQSLDQGLQFLIQYYNGEERAKGNILERFSAQQFPDLHSELNLSSLELGDSALYFCASSVGQGSRNEQFFGPGTRLTVL.

J is TRBJ2-1 and V is TRBV24-1; 10 positions agree with TRBD2. The CDR3 runs to 18 residues. V gave up 3 bases and J gave up 2 bases; unmatched junction bases: 9. Germline V gene sequence: CDR1 KGHDR, CDR2 SFDVKD. In DNA, the CDR3 is TGTGCCACCAGTGATAAAAGGTCTAGCGGGAGCCCCTACAATGAGCAGTTCTTC. The encoded protein is CATSDKRSSGSPYNEQFF.

The chain employs TRBV6-4 and TRBJ2-3, with 7 bases lining up with TRBD2. The CDR3 covers 15 residues. Germline assignment: CDR1 MRHNA and CDR2 SNTAGT. Trimming removed 3 bases from V and 1 base from J; junction bases left unmatched: 4. The CDR3: CASSEQAGGTDTQYF. The CDR3 DNA reads TGTGCCAGCAGTGAACAGGCGGGGGGCACAGATACGCAGTATTTT.

The chain recombines TRBV18 with TRBJ2-1; possibly TRBD2 for D (5 bases). The CDR3 spans 16 residues. Trimming pared 3 bases from V and 0 bases from J, leaving 12 bases between. Germline CDR1 reads KGHSH; CDR2 reads LQKENI. CDR3 loop: CASSPESGYSYNEQFF. CDR3 coding DNA: TGTGCCAGCTCACCCGAGAGCGGTTACTCCTACAATGAGCAGTTCTTC.